This T cell receptor (beta chain) was recovered during a study of cytomegalovirus exposure and HLA in healthy donors. Study conclusions and caveats: Previous analysis showed most TCR beta V segments were productive about 87% or about 30% of the time.

As for this clone: Antigen unknown.

Use of 60 Vbeta and 13 Jbeta primers characterized the PCR. Sequencing was performed with immunoSEQ multiplex PCR; in TCRdb, only in-frame clones are kept and a portion is missing. The data hold about 180,000 clones, with roughly 82% observed a single time. The CDR3 length is 16 residues. Germline CDR1 and CDR2: LGHNA and YSLEER. With 4 bases clipped from V and 4 bases from J, the junction kept 7 bases outside the gene matches. Sequencing was performed on PBMCs. This clonotype was sampled from a middle-aged man in good health and CMV-seronegative. This chain joins TRBV4-3 and TRBJ2-2; the match to TRBD2 covers 9 bases. The CDR3 loop reads CASSLTLAGVTGELFF. CDR3 nucleotides: TGCGCCAGCAGCCTCACGTTAGCGGGAGTCACCGGGGAGCTGTTTTTT.